Sequencing of this T cell receptor beta chain was carried out in a study of blood T cell repertoires in COVID-19. The wider study: Whether acute or convalescent, the COVID-19 samples came from the United States, Italy and Spain. The cDNA or gDNA used as material had been derived from T cells, B-cell-depleted T cells, or PBMCs.

As processed by the authors: Estimates of nucleated cell counts were drawn from the amplification of reference gene primers. The table came from immunoSEQ multiplex PCR; TCRdb's copy has only in-frame clones and leaves some out. V and J calls plus clone size are reproduced from that table; the DNA served to infer D and trimming. The sample has around 200,000 clones, roughly nine tenths seen once; the top ten hold 7%. Germline V gene data show CDR1 as LGHDT and CDR2 as YNNKEL (reference sequence). The ends lost 4 bases at V and 8 bases at J; junction bases unmatched: 4. The CDR3 contains 15 residues. This chain uses TRBV3-1 (or the pseudogene TRBV3-2) with TRBJ2-1, with 14 bases that match TRBD2. The TCR sequence derives from a woman aged 80 or over in a cohort sampled during active or convalescent COVID-19. The sample taken for sequencing was peripheral blood. CDR3 sequence: CASSLGTSGSDEQFF. Here the CDR3 DNA reads TGTGCCAGCAGCCTGGGGACTAGCGGGAGCGATGAGCAGTTCTTC.